This T cell receptor beta chain was sequenced in a study of human T cells and chemical hapten exposure. The ends were cut back, 11 bases at V and 0 bases at J, with 16 bases in the middle. The CDR3 runs to 14 residues. CDR1 and CDR2 (germline): MNHNS, SASEGT. This clonotype showed up many times. In TCRdb, the RACE reads were re-called with MiXCR into one record per CDR3 protein. The profile shows 370,000 or so distinct CDR3 sequences, approximately 5.1% of them singletons. Time point defined: patch test 1, 2 weeks after DPC sensitization. Treatment noted: therapeutic diphenylcyclopropenone sensitization with weekly scalp DPC.

The gene calls are TRBV6-1 and TRBJ1-1; possibly TRBD1 for D (6 bases). Sequenced here: whole blood, sampled in connection with sensitization to the hapten diphenylcyclopropenone (DPC). The receptor's source is a woman aged 45-59 years with alopecia areata. Some clones in this sample may be carry-over from other donors' samples. The chain's CDR3 is CAGGGDNMNTEAFF. The CDR3 region has the DNA TGTGCCGGCGGAGGGGACAACATGAACACTGAAGCTTTCTTT.